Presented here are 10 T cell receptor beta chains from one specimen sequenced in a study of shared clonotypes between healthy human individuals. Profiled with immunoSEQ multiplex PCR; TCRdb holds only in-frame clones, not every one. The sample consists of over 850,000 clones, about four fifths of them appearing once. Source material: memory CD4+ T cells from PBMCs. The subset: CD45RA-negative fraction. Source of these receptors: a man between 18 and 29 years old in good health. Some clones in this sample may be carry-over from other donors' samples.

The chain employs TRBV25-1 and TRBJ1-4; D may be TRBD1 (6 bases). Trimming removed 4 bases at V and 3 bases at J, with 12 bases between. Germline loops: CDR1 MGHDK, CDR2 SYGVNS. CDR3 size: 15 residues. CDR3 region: CASSAPGAPNEKLFF. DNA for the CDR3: TGTGCCAGCAGTGCCCCAGGGGCACCTAATGAAAAACTGTTTTTT.

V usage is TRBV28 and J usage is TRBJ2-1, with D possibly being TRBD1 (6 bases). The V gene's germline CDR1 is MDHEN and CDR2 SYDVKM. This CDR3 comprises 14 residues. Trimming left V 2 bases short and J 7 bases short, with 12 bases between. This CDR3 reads CASSLAGASNEQFF. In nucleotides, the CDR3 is TGTGCCAGCAGTTTAGCAGGGGCGAGTAATGAGCAGTTCTTC.

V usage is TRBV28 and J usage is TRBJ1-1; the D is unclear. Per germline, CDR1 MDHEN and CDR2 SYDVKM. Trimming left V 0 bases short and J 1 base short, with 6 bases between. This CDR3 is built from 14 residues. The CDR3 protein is CASSLWSENTEAFF. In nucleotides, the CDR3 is TGTGCCAGCAGTTTATGGTCTGAGAACACTGAAGCTTTCTTT.

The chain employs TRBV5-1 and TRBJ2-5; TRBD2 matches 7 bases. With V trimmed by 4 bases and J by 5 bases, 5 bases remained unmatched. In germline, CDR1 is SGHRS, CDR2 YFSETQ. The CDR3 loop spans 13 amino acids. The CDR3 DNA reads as TGCGCCAGCAGCCTACTAGCGATCGAGACCCAGTACTTC. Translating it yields CASSLLAIETQYF.

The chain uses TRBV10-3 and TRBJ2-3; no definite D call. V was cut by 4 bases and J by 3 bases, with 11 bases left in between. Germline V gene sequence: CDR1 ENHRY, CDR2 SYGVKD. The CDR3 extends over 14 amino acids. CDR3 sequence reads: CAISAYLETDTQYF. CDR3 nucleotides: TGTGCCATCAGTGCCTATCTAGAGACAGATACGCAGTATTTT.

CDR3 region: CASTLTSGTQETQYF. The CDR3 region has the DNA TGCGCCAGCACGCTGACTAGCGGGACTCAAGAGACCCAGTACTTC. The genes are TRBV5-1 and TRBJ2-5; 11 nucleotides align to TRBD2. CDR3 length: 15 residues. The junction had 6 bases not matched to a gene; V was cut back by 6 bases and J by 2 bases. Looked up from germline, CDR1 is SGHRS and CDR2 is YFSETQ.

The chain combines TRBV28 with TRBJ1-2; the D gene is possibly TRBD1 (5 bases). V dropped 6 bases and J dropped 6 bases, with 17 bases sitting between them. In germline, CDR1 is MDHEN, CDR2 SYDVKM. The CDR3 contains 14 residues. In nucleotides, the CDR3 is TGTGCCAGCAGACCCTATCAGGGCCTGGATGGCTACACCTTC. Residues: CASRPYQGLDGYTF.

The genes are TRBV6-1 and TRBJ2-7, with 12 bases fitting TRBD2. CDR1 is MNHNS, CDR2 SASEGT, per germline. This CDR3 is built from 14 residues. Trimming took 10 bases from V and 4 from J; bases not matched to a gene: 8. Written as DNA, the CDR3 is TGTGCCACCCGGCTAGGGACTAGCGGGTACGAGCAGTACTTC. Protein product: CATRLGTSGYEQYF.

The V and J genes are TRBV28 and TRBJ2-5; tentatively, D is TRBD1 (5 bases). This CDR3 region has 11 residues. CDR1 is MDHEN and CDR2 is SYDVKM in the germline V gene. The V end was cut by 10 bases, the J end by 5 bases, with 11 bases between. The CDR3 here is CATSRVETQYF. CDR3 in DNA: TGTGCCACCAGCAGGGTGGAGACCCAGTACTTC.

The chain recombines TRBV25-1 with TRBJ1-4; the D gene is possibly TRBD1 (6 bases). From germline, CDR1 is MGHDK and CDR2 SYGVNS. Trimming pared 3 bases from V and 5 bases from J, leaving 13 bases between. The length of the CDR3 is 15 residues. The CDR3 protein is CASSDHGQPNEKLFF. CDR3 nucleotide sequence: TGTGCCAGCAGTGACCATGGACAGCCCAATGAAAAACTGTTTTTT.